This T cell receptor (beta chain) was sequenced in a study of regulatory T cells in long-lasting Graves disease. For the study at large: Those Graves' patients who were newly diagnosed had been on antithyroid drugs under 3 months. Study conclusions and caveats: New patients shared roughly 1,000 public clonotypes, and persistent patients shared more, with fewer than 3,500. Accuracy was possibly reduced by small sample size.

The CDR3 consists of 17 residues. Germline V gives CDR1 WNHNN, CDR2 SYGVQD (reference sequence). Time point indicated: newly diagnosed GD, antithyroid drugs for less than 3 months. From RNA extracted from PBMCs, the TCR library was made. Diagnosing Graves' disease relied on the American Thyroid Association guidelines. HTBI primers from iRepertoire and Arm-PCR of CDR3 regions yielded the TCR beta libraries. TCRdb analysed the multiplex PCR reads with MiXCR anew, one entry per CDR3 protein. Here the sample spans some 320,000 distinct CDR3 sequences, 15% to 20% being singletons. This clonotype was counted at least ten times. Its antigen is undetermined. Mismatch with germline at one junction end may stem from a read error.

V gene TRBV10-1 combines with J gene TRBJ2-4; 7 bases are a match to TRBD1. Sequenced material: peripheral blood mononuclear cells (PBMCs), taken at new diagnosis, from a patient treated with antithyroid drugs. This clonotype was sampled from a female donor with Graves disease. This CDR3 reads CASSEGQPNLAKNIQYF. CDR3 DNA: TGTGCCAGCAGTGAGGGACAGCCGAACCTAGCCAAAAACATTCAGTACTTC.